This passage covers 16 T cell receptor beta chains from one sample sequenced in a study of cytomegalovirus exposure and HLA in healthy donors. With 60 Vbeta and 13 Jbeta primers, the PCR was carried out. Profiling relied on immunoSEQ multiplex PCR, and the TCRdb table lists in-frame clones only, not all of them. The sample has around 100,000 clones; roughly four fifths are singletons. Material for sequencing was PBMCs. The origin of the receptors is a male donor in good health and CMV-seropositive.

The chain is built from TRBV5-1 and TRBJ2-7; 8 bases are a match to TRBD1. The CDR3 runs 14 residues. Germline V gene data show CDR1 as SGHRS and CDR2 as YFSETQ. After removal of 4 bases from V and 2 bases from J, the junction contained 5 bases not matched to a gene. Here the CDR3 DNA reads TGCGCCAGCAGCCACGGGACAGGAACCTACGAGCAGTACTTC. Its protein is CASSHGTGTYEQYF.

This clone was detected only once. The chain recombines TRBV7-2 with TRBJ2-5; the D gene is possibly TRBD2 (6 bases). The germline gives CDR1 SGHTA, CDR2 FQGNSA. V gave up 0 bases and J gave up 7 bases, with 15 bases separating them. The CDR3 extends over 15 amino acids. The CDR3 sequence is CASSLAGLGSGTQYF. The CDR3 DNA reads as TGTGCCAGCAGCTTAGCGGGACTGGGGAGCGGGACCCAGTACTTC. The whole variable domain, filled in from reference TRBV7-2 and TRBJ2-5, reads GAGVSQSPSNKVTEKGKDVELRCDPISGHTALYWYRQSLGQGLEFLIYFQGNSAPDKSGLPSDRFSAERTGGSVSTLTIQRTQQEDSAVYLCASSLAGLGSGTQYFGPGTRLLVL.

The sample holds a few counts of this clone. The gene calls are TRBV5-1 and TRBJ2-6; 10 bases are shared with TRBD2. The CDR3 length is 16 residues. V was clipped by 4 bases and J by 4 bases; unmatched bases: 5. Germline CDR1 is SGHRS and CDR2 is YFSETQ. CDR3 sequence (DNA): TGCGCCAGCAGCCTTAGCGGGAGGCCCGGGGCCAACGTCCTGACTTTC. This gives the protein CASSLSGRPGANVLTF.

The chain joins TRBV6-6 to TRBJ2-2; 7 bases match TRBD2. V trimming: 6 bases; J trimming: 2 bases; junction bases outside the gene matches: 9. The germline CDR1 and CDR2 sequences are MNHNY and SVGAGI (reference sequence). CDR3 size: 16 residues. The CDR3, as DNA: TGTGCCAGCAGCTGGGGGGGAGGGGCCAACACCGGGGAGCTGTTTTTT. It is translated as CASSWGGGANTGELFF.

The chain carries TRBV19 and TRBJ1-2, with D possibly TRBD1 on 6 matching bases. CDR1 and CDR2 from the germline V gene are LNHDA and SQIVND (reference sequence). V shed 3 bases and J shed 8 bases, with 19 bases lying between them. The CDR3 length is 15 residues. CDR3 coding DNA: TGTGCCAGTAGTATTTCCCCCAGCAGGGGTGGCGGCTACACCTTC. It yields the protein CASSISPSRGGGYTF.

This clone occurred a few times. This rearrangement joins TRBV6-5 to TRBJ2-3, with 7 nucleotides matching TRBD2. Germline loops: CDR1 MNHEY, CDR2 SVGAGI. CDR3 length equals 14 residues. The V and J ends lost 0 bases and 6 bases, in that order; junction bases with no gene match: 3. The CDR3 here is CASSYSFSGDTQYF. Here the CDR3 DNA reads TGTGCCAGCAGTTACTCCTTTAGCGGGGATACGCAGTATTTT.

Written as DNA, the CDR3 is TGTGCCAGCAGTGACCCAGGACAGTTGGGCCAAGAGACCCAGTACTTC. This gives the protein CASSDPGQLGQETQYF. The chain recombines TRBV6-1 with TRBJ2-5, with a tentative D call TRBD1 (6 bases). The germline V gene has CDR1 MNHNS and CDR2 SASEGT. V was cut by 3 bases and J by 1 base, with 15 bases left in between. This CDR3 region has 16 residues.

The rearrangement links TRBV5-1 to TRBJ2-2; D is ambiguous. The CDR3 totals 15 residues. With 4 bases removed from V and 4 bases from J, the gap between germline ends came to 14 bases. Per germline, CDR1 SGHRS and CDR2 YFSETQ. CDR3 nucleotide sequence: TGCGCCAGCAGCCCCCTACAGAGATCCACCGGGGAGCTGTTTTTT. Amino acid sequence: CASSPLQRSTGELFF.

This clone was seen only once. This chain connects TRBV5-1 to TRBJ2-5; 7 nucleotides match TRBD1. The assigned J gene may be wrong: the sequence end matches TRBJ2-7 better. This CDR3 comprises 14 residues. The germline V gene has CDR1 SGHRS and CDR2 YFSETQ. CDR3 region: CASSLAGQSYEQYF. Written as DNA, the CDR3 is TGCGCCAGCAGCTTGGCGGGACAGTCCTACGAGCAGTACTTC.

J is TRBJ2-1 and V is TRBV19, with D perhaps matching TRBD2 (6 bases). The germline V gene has CDR1 LNHDA and CDR2 SQIVND (reference sequence). The CDR3 runs 11 residues. The V end was cut by 11 bases, the J end by 4 bases, with 9 bases between. CDR3 coding DNA: TGTGCCGTGGGGAGGTACAATGAGCAGTTCTTC. Translation: CAVGRYNEQFF.

The chain uses TRBV11-2 and TRBJ2-1; the D gene is possibly TRBD1 (8 bases). Germline V CDR1 and CDR2: SGHAT, FQNNGV. The V gene lost 4 bases and the J gene lost 5 bases, with 15 bases spanning the gap. The CDR3 has 15 amino acids. This chain's CDR3 is CASSSYRGRDNEQFF. The CDR3 nucleotides read TGTGCCAGCAGCTCCTACAGGGGGAGGGACAATGAGCAGTTCTTC.

The rearrangement links TRBV7-2 to TRBJ2-5; possible D gene TRBD2, 6 bases. Matching the DNA end better, TRBJ2-7 makes the J call doubtful. Germline CDR1 and CDR2: SGHTA and FQGNSA. There are 14 residues in the CDR3. This CDR3 reads CASSFASAAYEQYF. Written as DNA, the CDR3 is TGTGCCAGCAGCTTCGCTAGCGCCGCCTACGAGCAGTACTTC.

The rearrangement uses TRBV4-1 and TRBJ2-2, with 9 bases matching TRBD2. There are 16 residues in the CDR3. Per the germline V gene, CDR1 is MGHRA and CDR2 is YSYEKL. The junction had 6 bases not matched to a gene; V was cut back by 2 bases and J by 5 bases. The CDR3 DNA is TGCGCCAGCAGCCAACGGGCGGGAGGGAATACCGGGGAGCTGTTTTTT. Translating it yields CASSQRAGGNTGELFF.

The J gene is TRBJ1-1, the V gene TRBV20-1; D is unresolved. Trimming removed 3 bases at V and 2 bases at J, with 4 bases between. This CDR3 is 11 amino acids long. Germline V gene sequence: CDR1 DFQATT, CDR2 SNEGSKA (reference sequence). The DNA for the CDR3 is TGCAGTGCTAGGTATAACACTGAAGCTTTCTTT. Protein sequence: CSARYNTEAFF.

The V call is TRBV5-1, the J call TRBJ2-3; 10 bases fit TRBD1. The V gene end was trimmed by 5 bases and the J gene end by 4 bases; junction bases not matched to a gene: 10. Germline-derived CDR1 and CDR2 are SGHRS and YFSETQ. This CDR3 has 16 amino acids. Here the CDR3 DNA reads TGCGCCAGCAGTAGGGCCGGGACAGGGGTGGCAGATACGCAGTATTTT. This sequence encodes CASSRAGTGVADTQYF.

The chain combines TRBV5-4 with TRBJ1-1; possibly TRBD1 for D (6 bases). This CDR3 spans 14 amino acids. V lost 4 bases, J lost 7 bases, and 17 bases lay in between. Germline CDR1 is SGHNT and CDR2 is YYREEE (reference sequence). CDR3 in amino acids: CASSIRQESIEAFF. The CDR3 coding sequence is TGTGCCAGCAGCATTCGACAGGAGAGCATTGAAGCTTTCTTT.